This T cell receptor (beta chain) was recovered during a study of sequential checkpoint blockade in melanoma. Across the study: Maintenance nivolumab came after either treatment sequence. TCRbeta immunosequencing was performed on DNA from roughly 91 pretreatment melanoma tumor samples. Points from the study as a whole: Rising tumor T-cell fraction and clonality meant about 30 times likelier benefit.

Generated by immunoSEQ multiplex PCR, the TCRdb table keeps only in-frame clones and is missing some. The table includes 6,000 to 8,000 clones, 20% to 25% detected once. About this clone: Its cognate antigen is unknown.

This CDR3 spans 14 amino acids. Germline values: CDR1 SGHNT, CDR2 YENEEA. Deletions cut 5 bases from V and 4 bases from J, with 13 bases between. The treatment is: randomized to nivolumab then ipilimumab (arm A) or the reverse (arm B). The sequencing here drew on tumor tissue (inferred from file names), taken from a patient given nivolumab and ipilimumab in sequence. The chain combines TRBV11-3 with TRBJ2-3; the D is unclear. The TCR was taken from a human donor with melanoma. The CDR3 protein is CASSPREAADTQYF. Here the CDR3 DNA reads TGTGCCAGCAGCCCACGAGAAGCAGCAGATACGCAGTATTTT.